This entry is about one TCR beta chain. This sample is part of a study of technical replicates of blood from a few donors. Clones were read by immunoSEQ multiplex PCR, and TCRdb kept only the in-frame ones, dropping some. Among tens of thousands of clones listed, just under 95% were seen once. The sequencing input was T cells isolated from PBMCs. The sequence was collected from a human donor in good health.

CDR3 protein: CASSLVFTSGDNEQFF. The CDR3 DNA reads as TGTGCCAGCAGCTTAGTTTTTACTAGCGGAGACAATGAGCAGTTCTTC. V usage is TRBV7-7 and J usage is TRBJ2-1, with 8 bases that match TRBD2. Germline CDR1 is SSHAT and CDR2 is FNYEAQ (reference sequence). This CDR3 comprises 16 residues. V lost 1 base to trimming and J lost 5 bases; unmatched junction nucleotides: 7.